This TCR beta chain was captured by sequencing in a study of OX40 agonist ivuxolimab in advanced cancers. Study context: Partial responses occurred in three patients (one hepatocellular carcinoma, two cutaneous melanoma).

This clone has just one count. This CDR3 spans 13 amino acids. Germline values: CDR1 MDHEN, CDR2 SYDVKM. Trimming took off 2 bases at V and 4 bases at J, with 8 bases between the two ends. Patients had blood sampled at baseline and again on cycle 4 day 1 and cycle 7 day 1. Clones were sequenced by immunoSEQ multiplex PCR, and TCRdb holds only the in-frame ones, with some missing. The table includes approximately 49,000 clones, about 81% detected once. The chain links TRBV28 to TRBJ2-5; no clear D gene. The receptor comes from an adult with an advanced solid tumor such as melanoma, head and neck, liver or kidney cancer. Sequences were derived from CD4+ or CD8+ T cells sorted from blood, sampled in a trial of the OX40 agonist ivuxolimab. The CDR3 reads CASSLRLVETQYF. DNA for the CDR3: TGTGCCAGCAGTTTAAGACTCGTAGAGACCCAGTACTTC.